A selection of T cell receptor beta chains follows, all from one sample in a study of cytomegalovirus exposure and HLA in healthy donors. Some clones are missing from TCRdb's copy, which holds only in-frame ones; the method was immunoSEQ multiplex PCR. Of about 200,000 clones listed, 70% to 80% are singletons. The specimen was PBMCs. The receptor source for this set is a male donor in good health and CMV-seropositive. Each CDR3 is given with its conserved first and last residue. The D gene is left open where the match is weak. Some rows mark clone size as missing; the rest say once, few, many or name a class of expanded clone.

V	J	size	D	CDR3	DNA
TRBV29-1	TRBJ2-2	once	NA	CSVEDPEQPAGELFF	TGCAGCGTTGAAGATCCTGAACAGCCGGCCGGGGAGCTGTTTTTT
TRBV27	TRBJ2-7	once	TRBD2	CASSFTGTSGSREQYF	TGTGCCAGCAGTTTCACCGGGACTAGCGGGAGCCGCGAGCAGTACTTC
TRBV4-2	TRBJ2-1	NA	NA	CASTPVRGDNEQFF	TGTGCCAGCACCCCGGTTCGCGGCGACAATGAGCAGTTCTTC
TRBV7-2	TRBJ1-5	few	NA	CASSADYSSNQPQHF	TGTGCCAGCAGCGCCGACTACAGTAGCAATCAGCCCCAGCATTTT
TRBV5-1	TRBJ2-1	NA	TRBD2	CASSLGSSGNEQFF	TGCGCCAGCAGCTTGGGCTCTAGCGGGAATGAGCAGTTCTTC
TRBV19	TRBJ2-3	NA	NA	CASSIAESTDTQYF	TGTGCCAGTAGTATCGCAGAAAGCACAGATACGCAGTATTTT
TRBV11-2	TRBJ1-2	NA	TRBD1	CASSLAQTGACTF	TGTGCCAGCAGCTTAGCGCAAACAGGGGCCTGCACCTTC
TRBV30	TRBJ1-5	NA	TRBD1	CAWSVLGTGSQPQHF	TGTGCCTGGAGTGTACTAGGGACAGGGTCACAGCCCCAGCATTTT
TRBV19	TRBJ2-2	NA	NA	CASSGGGQATGELFF	TGTGCCAGTTCTGGGGGGGGACAGGCCACCGGGGAGCTGTTTTTT
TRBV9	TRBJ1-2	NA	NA	CASSGARPYGYTF	TGTGCCAGCAGCGGGGCCCGCCCATATGGCTACACCTTC
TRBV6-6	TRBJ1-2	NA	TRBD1	CASVAGGSYGYTF	TGTGCCAGCGTAGCAGGGGGCAGTTATGGCTACACCTTC
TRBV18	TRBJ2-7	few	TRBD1	CASSPPVSQGANYEQYF	TGTGCCAGCTCACCACCAGTCTCGCAGGGGGCTAACTACGAGCAGTACTTC
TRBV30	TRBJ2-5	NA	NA	CAWSGGETQYF	TGTGCCTGGAGCGGAGGAGAGACCCAGTACTTC
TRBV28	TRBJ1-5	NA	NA	CASSLSLTETNQPQHF	TGTGCCAGCAGTTTATCCCTGACAGAAACCAATCAGCCCCAGCATTTT
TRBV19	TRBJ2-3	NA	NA	CASSIGQSSSTDTQYF	TGTGCCAGTAGTATAGGACAGAGCTCTAGCACAGATACGCAGTATTTT
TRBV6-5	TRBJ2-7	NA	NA	CASTPRERRYEQYF	TGTGCCAGCACCCCTCGGGAGCGGCGTTACGAGCAGTACTTC
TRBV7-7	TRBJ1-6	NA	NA	CASSPGLNNSPLHF	TGTGCCAGCAGCCCCGGACTAAATAATTCACCCCTCCACTTT
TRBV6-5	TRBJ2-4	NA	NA	CASSSYSWAAKNIQYF	TGTGCCAGCAGTTCTTATTCCTGGGCGGCCAAAAACATTCAGTACTTC
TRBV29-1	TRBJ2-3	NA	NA	CSARRPQGQSTDTQYF	TGCAGCGCCCGGCGGCCTCAGGGCCAATCCACAGATACGCAGTATTTT
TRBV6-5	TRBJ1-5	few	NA	CASRGGVASNQPQHF	TGTGCCAGCAGGGGGGGGGTGGCTAGCAATCAGCCCCAGCATTTT
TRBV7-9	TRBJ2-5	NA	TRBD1	CASSFWTGGEETQYF	TGTGCCAGCAGCTTTTGGACAGGGGGCGAAGAGACCCAGTACTTC
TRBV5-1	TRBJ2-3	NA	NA	CASSLSGGGGDTQYF	TGCGCCAGCAGCTTGTCGGGGGGCGGTGGCGATACGCAGTATTTT
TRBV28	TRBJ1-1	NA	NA	CASSSGGTEAFF	TGTGCCAGCAGTTCCGGGGGCACTGAAGCTTTCTTT
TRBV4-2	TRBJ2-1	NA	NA	CASSQDLGGTEQFF	TGTGCCAGCAGCCAAGATCTTGGGGGCACTGAGCAGTTCTTC
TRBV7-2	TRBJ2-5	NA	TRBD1	CASSGLGQLGETQYF	TGTGCCAGCAGCGGATTGGGACAGCTGGGCGAGACCCAGTACTTC
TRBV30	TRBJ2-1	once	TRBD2	CAREVRYNEQFF	TGTGCGCGGGAGGTTCGGTACAATGAGCAGTTCTTC